What follows are 14 T cell receptor beta chains derived from one specimen sequenced in a study of CD8+CD57+ T cells in acquired aplastic anemia. TCR beta VDJ combinations and CDR3 sequences were profiled from genomic DNA. One entry per CDR3 protein, called by TCRdb with MiXCR from the reads. In the table there are around 500,000 distinct CDR3 sequences, less than 35% of which are singletons. Those patients picked for sequencing had displayed CD8+CD57+ cell expansion on flow cytometry. Material: sorted CD4+, CD8+, or CD8+CD57+ T cells (not recorded which) from PBMCs. These receptors all come from a human donor with aplastic anemia.

The sample holds many counts of this clonotype. This chain links TRBV6-1 with TRBJ1-2; no reliable D call. This CDR3 contains 15 residues. Per the germline V gene, CDR1 is MNHNS and CDR2 is SASEGT. V was clipped by 6 bases and J by 4 bases, with 18 bases between them. The CDR3 bases are TGTGCCAGCAGAAAACGAGGACGGAACTTCTATGGCTACACCTTC. Protein: CASRKRGRNFYGYTF.

This clonotype appeared many times. The CDR3 here is CASRGDSASGTEAFF. The CDR3 DNA is TGTGCCAGCAGAGGGGACAGCGCCTCAGGGACTGAAGCTTTCTTT. The rearrangement joins TRBV2 to TRBJ1-1; 7 bases fit TRBD1. Germline V gene lookup returns CDR1 SNHLY and CDR2 FYNNEI. This CDR3 contains 15 residues. The trim removed 6 bases at V and 5 bases at J, leaving 12 bases unmatched.

Here the CDR3 DNA reads TGTGCCAGCACCCGTGGGAGCTATAATTCACCCCTCCACTTT. Encoded protein: CASTRGSYNSPLHF. The chain employs TRBV6-1 and TRBJ1-6; no clear D gene. The CDR3 has 14 amino acids. Germline loops: CDR1 MNHNS, CDR2 SASEGT. Trimming removed 7 bases from V and 3 bases from J, with 10 bases in between.

Ten or more counts support this clonotype. The V gene is TRBV19, the J gene TRBJ1-5; perhaps TRBD1 as D (6 bases). There are 14 residues in the CDR3. Trimming stripped 5 bases from V and 4 bases from J, with 12 bases between. Per germline, CDR1 LNHDA and CDR2 SQIVND (reference sequence). The CDR3: CASSPPGQNQPQHF. The CDR3 DNA reads TGTGCCAGTAGTCCACCGGGACAAAATCAGCCCCAGCATTTT.

About this clonotype: A much larger clone lies one base from this, so it may be a read error. The chain carries TRBV13 and TRBJ1-2; 8 bases are shared with TRBD1. Germline V gives CDR1 PRHDT, CDR2 FYEKMQ (reference sequence). This CDR3 region has 13 residues. CDR3 amino acids: CASSRTGNYGYAF. Written as DNA, the CDR3 is TGTGCCAGCAGCCGGACAGGGAACTATGGCTACGCCTTC.

In this sample, this clonotype turned up many times. The rearrangement uses TRBV9 and TRBJ1-6; D is undetermined. The CDR3 extends over 16 amino acids. Germline CDR1 reads SGDLS; CDR2 reads YYNGEE. Trimming shortened V by 0 bases and J by 9 bases, and 16 bases separated the two germline ends. The CDR3 coding sequence is TGTGCCAGCAGCGTAGGGCGGACCGGAGTATTTTCACCCCTCCACTTT. Translating it yields CASSVGRTGVFSPLHF.

This clonotype was picked up a small number of times. The V and J genes are TRBV7-2 and TRBJ2-2, with D unresolved. Germline CDR1 SGHTA, CDR2 FQGNSA. The CDR3 is 14 residues long. V shed 4 bases and J shed 10 bases, with 16 bases lying between them. For the CDR3, the DNA is TGTGCCAGCAGCTCCTTTCGACTCGTTGCGGAGCTGTTTTTT. Its translation is CASSSFRLVAELFF.

This clonotype was seen once. A read error may be the cause here, since a much bigger clone is one base away. The V gene is TRBV7-2, the J gene TRBJ2-7; 8 bases line up with TRBD1. The CDR3 runs to 14 residues. Losses at the gene ends were 4 bases for V and 3 bases for J; bases not matched to a gene: 5. In germline, CDR1 is SGHTA, CDR2 FQGNSA. DNA of the CDR3: TGTGCCAGCAGCTACAGGGGGTCGGGCTACGAGCAGTACTTC. Translating it yields CASSYRGSGYEQYF.

This clonotype was seen a handful of times. CDR3 in amino acids: CASSLVTQGSPNSPLHF. The CDR3 DNA reads TGCGCCAGCAGCTTGGTCACGCAGGGCTCCCCGAATTCACCCCTCCACTTT. The V call is TRBV5-1, the J call TRBJ1-6; D is perhaps TRBD1 (5 bases). Trimming removed 0 bases from V and 7 bases from J, with 17 bases in between. The CDR3 is 17 residues long. Germline CDR1 SGHRS, CDR2 YFSETQ.

The chain couples TRBV19 to TRBJ2-7; D gene ambiguous. Germline V gene sequence: CDR1 LNHDA, CDR2 SQIVND (reference sequence). With 5 bases removed from V and 2 bases from J, the gap between germline ends came to 13 bases. The CDR3 covers 14 residues. The CDR3 DNA sequence: TGTGCCAGTAGTCCAACCAGGTTCCCCTACGAGCAGTACTTC. Its protein is CASSPTRFPYEQYF.

About this clonotype: Possible read error: a much larger clone is one base away. The V gene is TRBV20-1, the J gene TRBJ2-7; weak D call: TRBD2 (6 bases). Trimming cost V 5 bases and J 7 bases, with 18 bases left between them. This CDR3 has 13 amino acids. CDR1 is DFQATT and CDR2 is SNEGSKA in the germline V gene (reference sequence). The CDR3 loop reads CSAGVNPGEEQYF. The CDR3 nucleotides are TGCAGTGCTGGAGTCAATCCGGGGGAGGAGCAGTACTTC.

This clonotype was observed at least ten times. The rearrangement joins TRBV5-1 to TRBJ1-2; D uncertain. The CDR3 loop spans 16 amino acids. CDR1 SGHRS and CDR2 YFSETQ come from the germline V gene. With 0 bases removed from V and 2 bases from J, the gap between germline ends came to 14 bases. CDR3 residues: CASSLGAVGRNYGYTF. Here the CDR3 DNA reads TGCGCCAGCAGCTTGGGGGCCGTAGGGCGGAACTATGGCTACACCTTC.

This clonotype was detected only a few times. The rearrangement joins TRBV4-3 to TRBJ1-5; 12 bases line up with TRBD1. Germline V lookup: CDR1 LGHNA, CDR2 YSLEER. The ends lost 5 bases at V and 6 bases at J; junction bases unmatched: 5. The CDR3 spans 15 residues. The CDR3 DNA follows: TGCGCCAGCAGCTCTGGGACAGGGGGCATTCAGCCCCAGCATTTT. It yields the protein CASSSGTGGIQPQHF.

This clonotype showed up many times. V gene TRBV10-2 combines with J gene TRBJ1-3; D perhaps matches TRBD1 (5 bases). This CDR3 region has 16 residues. CDR1 is WSHSY, CDR2 SAAADI, per germline. V was clipped by 2 bases and J by 0 bases, with 11 bases between them. The CDR3: CASSEGDRRSGNTIYF. CDR3 bases: TGCGCCAGCAGTGAGGGGGACCGGCGCTCTGGAAACACCATATATTTT.